These T cell receptor beta chains were read from a single sample in a study of radiation and T cells in renal cell carcinoma. Profiling relied on immunoSEQ multiplex PCR, and the TCRdb table lists in-frame clones only, not all of them. The sample has about 58,000 clones; roughly 79% are singletons. This sample comprised blood, obtained from a patient whose treatment included radiotherapy and nephrectomy. These receptors all stem from a man in his sixties with renal cell carcinoma. The CDR3 runs from the conserved cysteine through the conserved F or W. The D gene is left open where the match is weak. Not all rows give a size; the values are once, few, many and, for expanded clones, a class.

V: TRBV19; J: TRBJ1-2; D: .; size: .; CDR3: CASEDRLGANYGYTF; DNA: TGTGCCAGTGAAGACAGGCTCGGAGCTAACTATGGCTACACCTTC
V: TRBV5-1; J: TRBJ1-1; D: .; size: .; CDR3: CASSPEAGALHTEAFF; DNA: TGCGCCAGCAGCCCGGAGGCGGGAGCGTTGCACACTGAAGCTTTCTTT
V: TRBV9; J: TRBJ2-2; D: TRBD2; size: .; CDR3: CASRGGLAADTGELFF; DNA: TGTGCCAGCCGGGGGGGACTAGCGGCAGACACCGGGGAGCTGTTTTTT
V: TRBV11-3; J: TRBJ2-3; D: .; size: .; CDR3: CASSFGGHGTDTQYF; DNA: TGTGCCAGCAGCTTCGGGGGGCACGGCACAGATACGCAGTATTTT
V: TRBV19; J: TRBJ1-5; D: TRBD1; size: once; CDR3: CASRDPTGGDNQPQHF; DNA: TGTGCCAGTAGAGACCCGACAGGGGGCGACAATCAGCCCCAGCATTTT
V: TRBV4-1; J: TRBJ1-1; D: .; size: few; CDR3: CASSPGLNTEAFF; DNA: TGCGCCAGCAGCCCGGGGTTGAACACTGAAGCTTTCTTT
V: TRBV4-2; J: TRBJ1-1; D: .; size: .; CDR3: CASSQDRENTEAFF; DNA: TGTGCCAGCAGCCAAGATCGGGAGAACACTGAAGCTTTCTTT
V: TRBV27; J: TRBJ2-7; D: .; size: .; CDR3: CASSLGPEQYF; DNA: TGTGCCAGCAGTTTAGGGCCCGAGCAGTACTTC
V: TRBV20-1; J: TRBJ2-1; D: .; size: .; CDR3: CSARFGDEQFF; DNA: TGCAGTGCTAGATTTGGGGATGAGCAGTTCTTC
V: TRBV19; J: TRBJ2-1; D: TRBD2; size: .; CDR3: CASSPLAGGPRNEQFF; DNA: TGTGCCAGTAGTCCCCTAGCGGGAGGGCCGAGGAATGAGCAGTTCTTC
V: TRBV29-1; J: TRBJ1-4; D: .; size: many; CDR3: CSVWSTRGGEKLFF; DNA: TGCAGCGTTTGGAGTACAAGAGGGGGGGAAAAACTGTTTTTT
V: TRBV4-1; J: TRBJ2-1; D: .; size: .; CDR3: CASSQEAKGEQFF; DNA: TGCGCCAGCAGCCAAGAGGCGAAAGGGGAGCAGTTCTTC
V: TRBV7-2; J: TRBJ2-7; D: TRBD2; size: .; CDR3: CASSFGSGGEQYF; DNA: TGTGCCAGCAGCTTTGGTAGCGGGGGCGAGCAGTACTTC
V: TRBV30; J: TRBJ2-6; D: .; size: .; CDR3: CAWTRGLWANVLTF; DNA: TGTGCCTGGACCAGGGGTCTCTGGGCCAACGTCCTGACTTTC
V: TRBV4-3; J: TRBJ2-7; D: TRBD2; size: .; CDR3: CASSQDGPGGGPYEQYF; DNA: TGCGCCAGCAGCCAAGATGGGCCGGGGGGGGGCCCCTACGAGCAGTACTTC
V: TRBV18; J: TRBJ2-2; D: TRBD2; size: .; CDR3: CASSGRETAGELFF; DNA: TGTGCCAGCTCAGGGCGGGAGACCGCCGGGGAGCTGTTTTTT
V: TRBV10-2; J: TRBJ2-7; D: TRBD1; size: .; CDR3: CASSKGQGNYEQYF; DNA: TGCGCCAGCAGTAAAGGACAGGGAAACTACGAGCAGTACTTC
V: TRBV6-1; J: TRBJ2-5; D: .; size: .; CDR3: CASSATSGSGQETQYF; DNA: TGTGCCAGCAGTGCTACGTCAGGGTCCGGACAAGAGACCCAGTACTTC
V: TRBV19; J: TRBJ1-4; D: .; size: .; CDR3: CASSYRPGREKLFF; DNA: TGTGCCAGTAGTTACAGACCCGGTCGGGAAAAACTGTTTTTT
V: TRBV7-8; J: TRBJ1-4; D: .; size: .; CDR3: CASSLAIYGGGNKEKLFF; DNA: TGTGCCAGCAGCTTAGCGATATATGGAGGGGGAAATAAGGAAAAACTGTTTTTT
V: TRBV7-9; J: TRBJ1-1; D: .; size: many; CDR3: CASSNPGRNTFMNTEAFF; DNA: TGTGCCAGCAGCAATCCCGGACGCAACACCTTCATGAACACTGAAGCTTTCTTT
V: TRBV19; J: TRBJ1-5; D: TRBD1; size: .; CDR3: CASSMRQGADQPQHF; DNA: TGTGCCAGTAGTATGAGACAGGGGGCAGATCAGCCCCAGCATTTT
V: TRBV2; J: TRBJ1-2; D: TRBD1; size: .; CDR3: CASSWDSSNYGYTF; DNA: TGTGCCAGCAGTTGGGACAGTTCTAACTATGGCTACACCTTC
V: TRBV15; J: TRBJ1-2; D: .; size: .; CDR3: CATSLGGGLDGYTF; DNA: TGTGCCACCAGTCTCGGAGGGGGGCTGGATGGCTACACCTTC
V: TRBV7-9; J: TRBJ2-1; D: TRBD2; size: .; CDR3: CASNQGLAVFDEQFF; DNA: TGTGCCAGCAACCAGGGACTAGCGGTATTCGATGAGCAGTTCTTC
V: TRBV7-8; J: TRBJ1-1; D: TRBD1; size: .; CDR3: CASSLGSAAGGGGTEAFF; DNA: TGTGCCAGCAGCTTAGGGTCCGCGGCAGGGGGCGGCGGCACTGAAGCTTTCTTT
V: TRBV7-9; J: TRBJ1-1; D: .; size: .; CDR3: CASSREWTEAFF; DNA: TGTGCCAGCAGCAGGGAGTGGACTGAAGCTTTCTTT
V: TRBV6-5; J: TRBJ1-3; D: .; size: .; CDR3: CASSPEAWGNTIYF; DNA: TGTGCCAGCAGCCCCGAAGCGTGGGGAAACACCATATATTTT
V: TRBV6-6; J: TRBJ1-5; D: TRBD1; size: .; CDR3: CAIRQGNNQPQHF; DNA: TGTGCCATCAGACAGGGTAATAATCAGCCCCAGCATTTT
V: TRBV2; J: TRBJ1-2; D: .; size: .; CDR3: CASRKEETPNYGYTF; DNA: TGTGCCAGCAGGAAAGAAGAGACACCGAACTATGGCTACACCTTC
V: TRBV7-9; J: TRBJ1-1; D: .; size: once; CDR3: CASSPDDHRFNTEAFF; DNA: TGTGCCAGCAGCCCCGACGATCATAGGTTCAACACTGAAGCTTTCTTT
V: TRBV5-4; J: TRBJ2-3; D: .; size: .; CDR3: CASSLGRGQLGTDTQYF; DNA: TGTGCCAGCAGCTTGGGGCGGGGACAGCTGGGCACGGATACGCAGTATTTT
V: TRBV6-1; J: TRBJ1-2; D: .; size: .; CDR3: CASSVTQGNYGYTF; DNA: TGTGCCAGCAGCGTTACTCAGGGGAACTATGGCTACACCTTC
V: TRBV19; J: TRBJ2-7; D: TRBD1; size: .; CDR3: CASSKRTGGAYEQYF; DNA: TGTGCCAGTAGTAAAAGGACAGGGGGAGCCTACGAGCAGTACTTC
V: TRBV14; J: TRBJ1-1; D: .; size: few; CDR3: CASSHPRGGRENTEAFF; DNA: TGTGCCAGCAGCCACCCCAGAGGTGGCAGGGAGAACACTGAAGCTTTCTTT
V: TRBV2; J: TRBJ1-5; D: .; size: .; CDR3: CASSEALQGFYSNQPQHF; DNA: TGTGCCAGCAGTGAAGCGCTTCAGGGCTTCTATAGCAATCAGCCCCAGCATTTT